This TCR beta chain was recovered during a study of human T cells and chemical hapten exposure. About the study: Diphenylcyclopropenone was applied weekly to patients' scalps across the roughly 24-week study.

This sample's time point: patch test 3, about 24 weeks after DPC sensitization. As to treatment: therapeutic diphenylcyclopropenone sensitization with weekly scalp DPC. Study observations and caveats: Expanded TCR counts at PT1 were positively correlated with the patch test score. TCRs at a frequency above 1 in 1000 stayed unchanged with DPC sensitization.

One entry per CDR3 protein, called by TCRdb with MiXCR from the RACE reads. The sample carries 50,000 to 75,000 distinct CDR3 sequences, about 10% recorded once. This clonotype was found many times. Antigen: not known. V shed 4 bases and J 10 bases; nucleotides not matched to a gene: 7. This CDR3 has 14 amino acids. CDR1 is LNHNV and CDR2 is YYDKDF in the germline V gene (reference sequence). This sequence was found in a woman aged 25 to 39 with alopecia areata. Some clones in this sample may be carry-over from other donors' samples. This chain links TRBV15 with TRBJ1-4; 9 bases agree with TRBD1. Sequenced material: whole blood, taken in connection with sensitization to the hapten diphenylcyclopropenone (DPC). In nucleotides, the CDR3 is TGTGCCACCAGCATGACGGGACAGGGAGGAAAACTGTTTTTT. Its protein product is CATSMTGQGGKLFF. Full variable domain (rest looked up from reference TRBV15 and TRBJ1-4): DAMVIQNPRYQVTQFGKPVTLSCSQTLNHNVMYWYQQKSSQAPKLLFHYYDKDFNNEADTPDNFQSRRPNTSFCFLDIRSPGLGDTAMYLCATSMTGQGGKLFFGSGTQLSVL.